There are a few counts of the clone carrying this T cell receptor (beta chain). This entry belongs to a study of cytomegalovirus exposure and HLA in healthy donors. Study-wide background: Falling in the Caucasian-associated ancestry cluster were roughly 80% of under 450 genotyped donors.

Amplification used 60 Vbeta primers and 13 Jbeta primers. Profiling relied on immunoSEQ multiplex PCR, and the TCRdb table lists in-frame clones only, not all of them. The sample gives some 150,000 clones, over 75% of which show up once; roughly 0.7% is in the top ten. Material: PBMCs. The sequence derives from a male donor in good health and CMV-seronegative.

This CDR3 is CASSFGGTGELFF. The CDR3 DNA reads as TGTGCCAGCAGCTTCGGGGGCACCGGGGAGCTGTTTTTT. The V and J genes are TRBV5-4 and TRBJ2-2; tentatively, D is TRBD2 (6 bases). The CDR3 is 13 amino acids. Germline V gives CDR1 SGHNT, CDR2 YYREEE (reference sequence). Trimming took off 2 bases at V and 4 bases at J, with 6 bases between the two ends.